Below are 13 T cell receptor beta chains sequenced from a single sample in a study of OX40 agonist ivuxolimab in advanced cancers. Profiled with immunoSEQ multiplex PCR; TCRdb holds only in-frame clones, not every one. Among about 67,000 clones, about 85% were seen once, and the ten largest hold 2% to 2.5%. Sequencing used CD4+ or CD8+ T cells sorted from blood, obtained in a trial of the OX40 agonist ivuxolimab. These receptors were obtained from an adult with an advanced solid tumor such as melanoma, head and neck, liver or kidney cancer.

The chain carries TRBV6-5 and TRBJ1-1; 8 bases agree with TRBD1. CDR1 MNHEY and CDR2 SVGAGI come from the germline V gene. The junction had 3 bases not matched to a gene; V was cut back by 5 bases and J by 1 base. This CDR3 has 14 residues. The CDR3 DNA reads TGTGCCAGCAGTGCCGACAGGGGGAACACTGAAGCTTTCTTT. Translated, it gives CASSADRGNTEAFF.

This rearrangement joins TRBV18 to TRBJ1-2; TRBD1 might be the D (6 bases). CDR1 and CDR2 (germline): KGHSH, LQKENI. This CDR3 spans 15 amino acids. Trimming cost V 3 bases and J 5 bases, with 16 bases left between them. The CDR3 sequence is CASSPGGGSGYGYTF. The CDR3 coding sequence is TGTGCCAGCTCACCCGGGGGGGGCTCAGGATATGGCTACACCTTC.

This clone was seen more than once but under ten times. The V and J genes are TRBV30 and TRBJ1-6; 8 positions agree with TRBD1. The junction had 7 bases not matched to a gene; V was cut back by 4 bases and J by 8 bases. This CDR3 is 14 amino acids long. The germline CDR1 and CDR2 sequences are GTSNPN and SVGIG (reference sequence). In DNA, the CDR3 is TGTGCCTGGACCACCGGGACAGGAGATTCACCCCTCCACTTT. It codes for CAWTTGTGDSPLHF.

This clone was counted a few times. This sequence joins TRBV2 and TRBJ2-7, with 7 bases aligning to TRBD1. Germline CDR1 and CDR2: SNHLY and FYNNEI. The CDR3 covers 15 residues. The V gene end was trimmed by 4 bases and the J gene end by 7 bases; junction bases not matched to a gene: 13. CDR3 in DNA: TGTGCCAGCAGTGGCTCCGGGACAGCCTCTAGGGAGCAGTACTTC. Residues: CASSGSGTASREQYF.

This clone was observed once. The chain is built from TRBV11-2 and TRBJ2-1; D is perhaps TRBD2 (5 bases). Trimming left V 2 bases short and J 6 bases short, with 14 bases between. The CDR3 is made up of 15 amino acids. Germline values: CDR1 SGHAT, CDR2 FQNNGV. The CDR3 DNA reads as TGTGCCAGCAGCTTAAATGGAGGAGTCACCAATGAGCAGTTCTTC. Translating gives CASSLNGGVTNEQFF.

This sequence joins TRBV18 and TRBJ1-4; no reliable D call. CDR3 length equals 13 residues. Germline V CDR1 and CDR2: KGHSH, LQKENI. The V gene lost 5 bases and the J gene lost 7 bases, with 11 bases spanning the gap. CDR3 nucleotide sequence: TGTGCCAGCTCAATCCAGGAGAGTGAAAAACTGTTTTTT. This gives the protein CASSIQESEKLFF.

This clone was counted a single time. The chain links TRBV5-6 to TRBJ1-1; no reliable D call. The CDR3 contains 15 residues. The V end was cut by 4 bases, the J end by 3 bases, with 16 bases between. CDR1 SGHDT and CDR2 YYEEEE come from the germline V gene. The CDR3 sequence is CASSPQALRDTEAFF. Here the CDR3 DNA reads TGTGCCAGCAGCCCTCAAGCCTTACGGGACACTGAAGCTTTCTTT. The variable domain in full, with the rest retrieved from reference TRBV5-6 and TRBJ1-1, is DAGVTQSPTHLIKTRGQQVTLRCSPKSGHDTVSWYQQALGQGPQFIFQYYEEEERQRGNFPDRFSGHQFPNYSSELNVNALLLGDSALYLCASSPQALRDTEAFFGQGTRLTVV.

The genes are TRBV5-4 and TRBJ2-5; D is tentatively TRBD1 or TRBD2 (5 bases each). Germline V gene sequence: CDR1 SGHNT, CDR2 YYREEE (reference sequence). This CDR3 is 13 amino acids long. Trimming took off 4 bases at V and 5 bases at J, with 12 bases between the two ends. The CDR3: CASSRDLWETQYF. DNA of the CDR3: TGTGCCAGCAGCCGGGACCTATGGGAGACCCAGTACTTC. The whole variable domain, filled in from reference TRBV5-4 and TRBJ2-5, reads ETGVTQSPTHLIKTRGQQVTLRCSSQSGHNTVSWYQQALGQGPQFIFQYYREEENGRGNFPPRFSGLQFPNYSSELNVNALELDDSALYLCASSRDLWETQYFGPGTRLLVL.

The chain combines TRBV7-2 with TRBJ2-5; D is perhaps TRBD1 (5 bases). CDR3 size: 15 residues. With 0 bases removed from V and 5 bases from J, the gap between germline ends came to 13 bases. CDR1 is SGHTA and CDR2 is FQGNSA in the germline V gene. The CDR3: CASSLAQDGQETQYF. CDR3 sequence (DNA): TGTGCCAGCAGCTTAGCACAGGACGGCCAGGAGACCCAGTACTTC.

This chain uses TRBV18 with TRBJ2-7; either TRBD1 or TRBD2 may fit D (6 bases each). CDR1 KGHSH and CDR2 LQKENI come from the germline V gene. V gave up 3 bases and J gave up 5 bases, with 11 bases separating them. The CDR3 is 13 amino acids. Here the CDR3 reads CASSPGGVDEQYF. CDR3 nucleotides: TGTGCCAGCTCACCGGGGGGCGTCGACGAGCAGTACTTC.

V usage is TRBV5-1 and J usage is TRBJ2-1, with a tentative D call TRBD1 (6 bases). The germline CDR1 and CDR2 sequences are SGHRS and YFSETQ. V lost 4 bases and J lost 5, with 10 bases in between. The CDR3 spans 13 residues. The CDR3: CASSRQVDNEQFF. The CDR3 region has the DNA TGCGCCAGCAGCCGACAGGTCGACAATGAGCAGTTCTTC. The complete variable domain, with remaining parts taken from reference TRBV5-1 and TRBJ2-1, reads KAGVTQTPRYLIKTRGQQVTLSCSPISGHRSVSWYQQTPGQGLQFLFEYFSETQRNKGNFPGRFSGRQFSNSRSEMNVSTLELGDSALYLCASSRQVDNEQFFGPGTRLTVL.

This chain links TRBV4-2 with TRBJ2-7, with 12 bases fitting TRBD1. In germline, CDR1 is LGHNA, CDR2 YNFKEQ. After removal of 6 bases from V and 4 bases from J, the junction contained 4 bases not matched to a gene. The CDR3 runs 14 residues. The CDR3: CASRRGQGAYEQYF. The DNA of the CDR3 is TGTGCCAGCAGAAGGGGACAGGGGGCTTACGAGCAGTACTTC.

V is TRBV18 and J is TRBJ2-2, with D unresolved. The CDR3 contains 13 residues. V dropped 0 bases and J dropped 1 base, with 0 bases sitting between them. Germline assignment: CDR1 KGHSH and CDR2 LQKENI. The CDR3 protein is CASSPPNTGELFF. The CDR3 DNA reads TGTGCCAGCTCACCACCGAACACCGGGGAGCTGTTTTTT.